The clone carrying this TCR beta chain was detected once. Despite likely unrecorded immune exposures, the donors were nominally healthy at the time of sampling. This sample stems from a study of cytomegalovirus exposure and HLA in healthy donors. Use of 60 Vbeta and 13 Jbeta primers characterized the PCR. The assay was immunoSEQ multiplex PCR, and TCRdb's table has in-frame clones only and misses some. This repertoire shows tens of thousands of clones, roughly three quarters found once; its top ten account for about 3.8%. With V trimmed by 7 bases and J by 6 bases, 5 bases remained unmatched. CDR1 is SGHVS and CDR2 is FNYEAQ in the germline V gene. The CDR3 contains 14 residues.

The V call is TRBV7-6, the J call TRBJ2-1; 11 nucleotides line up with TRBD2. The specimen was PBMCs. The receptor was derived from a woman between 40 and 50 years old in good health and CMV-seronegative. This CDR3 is CASTRGTSGNEQFF. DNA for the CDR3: TGTGCCAGCACCAGGGGGACTAGCGGCAATGAGCAGTTCTTC.